The 31 T cell receptor beta chains given below trace back to one sample, sequenced in a study of T cell responses to AZD1222 COVID-19 vaccine. Assay: immunoSEQ multiplex PCR; the TCRdb copy retains only in-frame clones and omits some. This table holds roughly 35,000 clones, just over 85% found once. This specimen was peripheral blood, taken 28 days after the second AZD1222 dose. Receptor source: an adult who received the AZD1222 COVID-19 vaccine.

This clone has just a few counts. This rearrangement joins TRBV7-8 to TRBJ2-2; D gene uncertain. Germline CDR1 SGHVS, CDR2 FQNEAQ. V lost 3 bases to trimming and J lost 4 bases, with 9 bases between them. CDR3 size: 14 residues. Here the CDR3 reads CASSFASVTGELFF. The CDR3 DNA reads as TGTGCCAGCAGCTTCGCTTCAGTCACCGGGGAGCTGTTTTTT. The full variable domain, with the rest looked up from reference TRBV7-8 and TRBJ2-2, is GAGVSQSPRYKVAKRGQDVALRCDPISGHVSLFWYQQALGQGPEFLTYFQNEAQLDKSGLPSDRFFAERPEGSVSTLKIQRTQQEDSAVYLCASSFASVTGELFFGEGSRLTVL.

CDR3 amino acids: CASSELGQGGQPQHF. CDR3 DNA: TGTGCCAGCAGCGAGTTGGGACAGGGAGGCCAGCCCCAGCATTTT. The J gene is TRBJ1-5, the V gene TRBV2; TRBD1 agrees at 9 bases. Germline assignment: CDR1 SNHLY and CDR2 FYNNEI. Losses at the gene ends were 6 bases for V and 7 bases for J; bases not matched to a gene: 10. The length of the CDR3 is 15 residues.

This clone has more than one count but fewer than ten. The chain links TRBV7-8 to TRBJ1-1; D is possibly TRBD1 (5 bases). CDR1 is SGHVS, CDR2 FQNEAQ, per germline. The CDR3 runs 18 residues. Trimming shortened V by 6 bases and J by 0 bases, and 23 bases separated the two germline ends. The CDR3 region is CASSLLPGTPGMNTEAFF. CDR3 DNA: TGTGCCAGCAGTCTTCTCCCCGGGACGCCAGGAATGAACACTGAAGCTTTCTTT.

The chain joins TRBV5-1 to TRBJ2-3; possible D gene TRBD2, 5 bases. The V gene lost 7 bases and the J gene lost 10 bases, with 25 bases spanning the gap. The CDR3 length is 15 residues. Germline CDR1 and CDR2: SGHRS and YFSETQ. Written as DNA, the CDR3 is TGCGCCAGCCGATCTCAGCCGGAGGCACAAAGGGCGCAGTATTTT. It codes for CASRSQPEAQRAQYF.

The V gene is TRBV27, the J gene TRBJ2-7; D gene uncertain. Germline V gene lookup returns CDR1 MNHEY and CDR2 SMNVEV (reference sequence). This CDR3 has 11 residues. Trimming removed 2 bases at V and 5 bases at J, with 4 bases between. The chain's CDR3 is CASSLGNEQYF. The DNA of the CDR3 is TGTGCCAGCAGTTTAGGGAACGAGCAGTACTTC.

This clone has a single count. The V call is TRBV19, the J call TRBJ1-4, with D hard to call. V was shortened by 1 base and J by 5 bases, with 5 bases between the two germline ends. CDR3 length: 13 amino acids. Germline CDR1 reads LNHDA; CDR2 reads SQIVND (reference sequence). In DNA, the CDR3 is TGTGCCAGTAGTATAGGTCGCAATGAAAAACTGTTTTTT. Protein: CASSIGRNEKLFF.

The V and J genes are TRBV5-1 and TRBJ1-2; D is unresolved. Germline V gives CDR1 SGHRS, CDR2 YFSETQ. V was clipped by 8 bases and J by 6 bases, with 17 bases between them. The CDR3 is 13 residues long. CDR3 residues: CASGNELSHGYTF. The CDR3 DNA reads TGCGCCAGTGGTAACGAGCTGTCGCATGGCTACACCTTC.

The V call is TRBV5-5, the J call TRBJ1-4, with TRBD1 matching 8 bases. V lost 4 bases to trimming and J lost 8 bases; unmatched junction nucleotides: 10. CDR3 length equals 15 residues. Germline-derived CDR1 and CDR2 are SGHKS and YYEKEE (reference sequence). The CDR3 here is CASSLAPTGVEKLFF. CDR3 sequence (DNA): TGTGCCAGCAGCCTGGCCCCGACAGGGGTAGAAAAACTGTTTTTT.

In this sample, this clone turned up a few times. The CDR3 region has the DNA TGTGCCAGCAGTTCGACCACTACGCAGTATTTT. It yields the protein CASSSTTTQYF. The rearrangement links TRBV27 to TRBJ2-3; D remains ambiguous. V was clipped by 4 bases and J by 8 bases, with 7 bases between them. CDR1 is MNHEY and CDR2 is SMNVEV in the germline V gene (reference sequence). The CDR3 is 11 residues long.

This chain joins TRBV4-1 and TRBJ2-3; 11 bases fit TRBD2. The CDR3 spans 21 residues. Trimming at V came to 0 bases and at J to 5 bases, leaving 19 bases not matched to a gene. CDR1 and CDR2 from the germline V gene are MGHRA and YSYEKL. This chain's CDR3 is CASSQEGTSGSMLEHEDTQYF. In DNA form, the CDR3 reads TGCGCCAGCAGCCAAGAAGGTACTAGCGGGAGTATGTTGGAACATGAAGATACGCAGTATTTT.

This chain links TRBV29-1 with TRBJ2-2; 8 bases agree with TRBD1. J gave up 4 bases and V 7 bases, and 5 bases lay outside the gene matches. The CDR3 length is 13 residues. Germline assignment: CDR1 SQVTM and CDR2 ANQGSEA. The CDR3 protein is CSGGQDLTGELFF. Written as DNA, the CDR3 is TGCAGCGGGGGACAGGATCTCACCGGGGAGCTGTTTTTT.

The chain couples TRBV19 to TRBJ1-4; D possibly corresponds to TRBD1 (5 bases). Germline loops: CDR1 LNHDA, CDR2 SQIVND (reference sequence). V shed 5 bases and J shed 7 bases, with 20 bases lying between them. The CDR3 is made up of 16 amino acids. CDR3 sequence: CASSSGRRGLGEKLFF. CDR3 bases: TGTGCCAGTAGTTCCGGACGCCGGGGGTTGGGTGAAAAACTGTTTTTT.

V is TRBV6-2 or TRBV6-3 and J is TRBJ2-3; D gene ambiguous. The CDR3 runs 11 residues. Trimming shortened V by 4 bases and J by 7 bases, and 6 bases separated the two germline ends. Germline-derived CDR1 and CDR2 are MNHEY and SVGEGT. The CDR3 DNA is TGTGCCAGCAGTTGGGTATATACGCAGTATTTT. Its translation: CASSWVYTQYF.

The J gene is TRBJ2-1, the V gene TRBV11-3; TRBD2 matches at 12 bases. There are 15 residues in the CDR3. The V segment lost 5 bases and the J segment 6 bases; nucleotides outside the gene matches: 5. Per the germline V gene, CDR1 is SGHNT and CDR2 is YENEEA. The CDR3 nucleotides are TGTGCCAGCAGCCTTGGACTAGCGGGGCCCAATGAGCAGTTCTTC. It yields the protein CASSLGLAGPNEQFF.

Here the CDR3 DNA reads TGTGCCAGCAGCCAAAGAAGCGCCTCTGGAAACACCATATATTTT. Protein: CASSQRSASGNTIYF. V is TRBV3-1 (or the pseudogene TRBV3-2) and J is TRBJ1-3; D is ambiguous. The V end was cut by 2 bases, the J end by 0 bases, with 8 bases between. Germline CDR1 and CDR2: LGHDT and YNNKEL (reference sequence). The CDR3 has 15 residues.

A single count supports this clone. The chain combines TRBV5-5 with TRBJ2-5; tentatively, D is TRBD1 (6 bases). CDR1 is SGHKS and CDR2 is YYEKEE in the germline V gene (reference sequence). The CDR3 runs to 15 residues. The V and J ends lost 0 bases and 5 bases respectively, with 14 bases between them. The CDR3 is CASSLGSGGEETQYF. The DNA for the CDR3 is TGTGCCAGCAGCTTGGGTTCTGGGGGCGAGGAGACCCAGTACTTC.

The V call is TRBV6-1, the J call TRBJ1-2, with unresolved D. Trimming took off 1 base at V and 4 bases at J, with 10 bases between the two ends. There are 14 residues in the CDR3. Germline loops: CDR1 MNHNS, CDR2 SASEGT. As DNA, the CDR3 is TGTGCCAGCAGTGAAGAAATAATCGGCTATGGCTACACCTTC. Translation gives CASSEEIIGYGYTF.

V and J are TRBV23-1 and TRBJ1-1; D remains ambiguous. TRBV23-1 is an open reading frame whose function is uncertain. V lost 6 bases to trimming and J lost 7 bases, with 12 bases between them. CDR3 size: 12 residues. The CDR3 region is CASRRRGGEAFF. The CDR3 coding sequence is TGCGCCAGCAGACGAAGAGGCGGTGAAGCTTTCTTT.

The chain employs TRBV28 and TRBJ1-6; 11 nucleotides match TRBD1. CDR1 is MDHEN, CDR2 SYDVKM, per germline. CDR3 length: 14 amino acids. J was trimmed by 10 bases and V by 5 bases; bases with no gene match: 4. The CDR3 DNA reads TGTGCCAGCAGTGCGGGACAGGGGGTGTCACCCCTCCACTTT. Translated, it gives CASSAGQGVSPLHF.

J is TRBJ1-2 and V is TRBV7-2, with 9 bases identical to TRBD1. This CDR3 spans 13 amino acids. Unmatched junction bases numbered 4, after V lost 3 bases and J lost 8 bases. Looked up from germline, CDR1 is SGHTA and CDR2 is FQGNSA. In nucleotides, the CDR3 is TGTGCCAGCAGCTTCTCCGGGACAGGGGGCTACACCTTC. Translation gives CASSFSGTGGYTF.

This chain links TRBV15 with TRBJ1-3, with TRBD1 matching over 7 bases. J gave up 4 bases and V 0 bases, and 9 bases lay outside the gene matches. The CDR3 loop spans 17 amino acids. Looked up from germline, CDR1 is LNHNV and CDR2 is YYDKDF (reference sequence). The CDR3 nucleotides are TGTGCCACCAGCAGAGATCGCGGAACAGGGGTAGGAAACACCATATATTTT. Encoded protein: CATSRDRGTGVGNTIYF.

This chain links TRBV19 with TRBJ1-1; no clear D. Per germline, CDR1 LNHDA and CDR2 SQIVND (reference sequence). The CDR3 sequence is 12 residues long. V was pared by 3 bases and J by 11 bases, with 13 bases between. The CDR3: CASSMEVGLAFF. CDR3 bases: TGTGCCAGTAGTATGGAGGTGGGTCTGGCTTTCTTT.

The V and J genes are TRBV6-5 and TRBJ1-2, with 10 bases identical to TRBD1. Germline V gene lookup returns CDR1 MNHEY and CDR2 SVGAGI. The CDR3 runs to 15 residues. Trimming at V came to 6 bases and at J to 7 bases, leaving 11 bases not matched to a gene. The CDR3 is CASSKPGQGSGGYTF. The CDR3 nucleotides read TGTGCCAGCAGCAAACCGGGACAGGGGTCCGGTGGCTACACCTTC.

The rearrangement uses TRBV27 and TRBJ2-4, with D perhaps assigned TRBD1 or TRBD2 (5 bases each). The V end lost 5 bases, the J end lost 2 bases, and 19 bases lay between the germline ends. The CDR3 sequence is 17 residues long. Germline V gives CDR1 MNHEY, CDR2 SMNVEV (reference sequence). CDR3 bases: TGTGCCAGCAGTGCCGCCCAGGGAGTGGTAACCAAAAACATTCAGTACTTC. Its translation: CASSAAQGVVTKNIQYF.

This chain joins TRBV6-5 and TRBJ1-4; 11 bases align to TRBD1. CDR3 length: 15 amino acids. Germline CDR1 is MNHEY and CDR2 is SVGAGI. The trim removed 6 bases at V and 7 bases at J, leaving 7 bases unmatched. The CDR3 reads CASSRTGGRAEKLFF. In DNA, the CDR3 is TGTGCCAGCAGCCGGACAGGGGGCCGGGCTGAAAAACTGTTTTTT.

The V gene is TRBV15, the J gene TRBJ1-5; unclear D gene. The germline V gene has CDR1 LNHNV and CDR2 YYDKDF (reference sequence). The CDR3 is made up of 13 amino acids. V dropped 0 bases and J dropped 6 bases, with 6 bases sitting between them. This chain's CDR3 is CATSRERVQPQHF. CDR3 in DNA: TGTGCCACCAGCAGAGAAAGGGTTCAGCCCCAGCATTTT.

The chain recombines TRBV29-1 with TRBJ1-6; D call uncertain. V shed 3 bases and J shed 8 bases, with 11 bases lying between them. The CDR3 length is 13 residues. CDR1 is SQVTM and CDR2 is ANQGSEA in the germline V gene. Here the CDR3 reads CSVEAGRDSPLHF. CDR3 bases: TGCAGCGTTGAGGCCGGGAGAGATTCACCCCTCCACTTT.

The V and J genes are TRBV5-1 and TRBJ2-6; D not resolved. The CDR3 has 15 residues. The germline V gene has CDR1 SGHRS and CDR2 YFSETQ. V lost 1 base and J lost 5, with 10 bases in between. The CDR3 is CASSLSSGRANVLTF. The CDR3 DNA is TGCGCCAGCAGCTTGTCGTCCGGCAGGGCCAACGTCCTGACTTTC.

V gene TRBV5-6 combines with J gene TRBJ1-6; a possible D gene is TRBD1 (5 bases). The germline V gene encodes CDR1 SGHDT and CDR2 YYEEEE. Between the trimmed V and J ends, which lost 2 bases and 7 bases, there was a span of 13 bases. This CDR3 has 15 residues. CDR3 coding DNA: TGTGCCAGCAGCTTTTTCCCGACAGAAAATTCACCCCTCCACTTT. Amino acids: CASSFFPTENSPLHF.

V is TRBV4-2 and J is TRBJ2-1; 7 bases line up with TRBD2. Germline V gene sequence: CDR1 LGHNA, CDR2 YNFKEQ. This CDR3 region has 17 residues. The trim removed 1 base at V and 1 base at J, leaving 7 bases unmatched. In DNA form, the CDR3 reads TGTGCCAGCAGCCAAGTAGTGACGGGAGGATCCTACAATGAGCAGTTCTTC. Translating it yields CASSQVVTGGSYNEQFF.

The V call is TRBV7-9, the J call TRBJ2-3, with D tentatively TRBD1 or TRBD2 (5 bases each). Between the trimmed V and J ends, which lost 0 bases and 2 bases, there was a span of 12 bases. CDR3 size: 16 residues. CDR1 is SEHNR and CDR2 is FQNEAQ in the germline V gene (reference sequence). The DNA for the CDR3 is TGTGCCAGCAGCTTAGCGGGACGGGAAGTCACAGATACGCAGTATTTT. This encodes CASSLAGREVTDTQYF. Full variable domain (remainder filled in from reference TRBV7-9 and TRBJ2-3): DTGVSQNPRHKITKRGQNVTFRCDPISEHNRLYWYRQTLGQGPEFLTYFQNEAQLEKSRLLSDRFSAERPKGSFSTLEIQRTEQGDSAMYLCASSLAGREVTDTQYFGPGTRLTVL.